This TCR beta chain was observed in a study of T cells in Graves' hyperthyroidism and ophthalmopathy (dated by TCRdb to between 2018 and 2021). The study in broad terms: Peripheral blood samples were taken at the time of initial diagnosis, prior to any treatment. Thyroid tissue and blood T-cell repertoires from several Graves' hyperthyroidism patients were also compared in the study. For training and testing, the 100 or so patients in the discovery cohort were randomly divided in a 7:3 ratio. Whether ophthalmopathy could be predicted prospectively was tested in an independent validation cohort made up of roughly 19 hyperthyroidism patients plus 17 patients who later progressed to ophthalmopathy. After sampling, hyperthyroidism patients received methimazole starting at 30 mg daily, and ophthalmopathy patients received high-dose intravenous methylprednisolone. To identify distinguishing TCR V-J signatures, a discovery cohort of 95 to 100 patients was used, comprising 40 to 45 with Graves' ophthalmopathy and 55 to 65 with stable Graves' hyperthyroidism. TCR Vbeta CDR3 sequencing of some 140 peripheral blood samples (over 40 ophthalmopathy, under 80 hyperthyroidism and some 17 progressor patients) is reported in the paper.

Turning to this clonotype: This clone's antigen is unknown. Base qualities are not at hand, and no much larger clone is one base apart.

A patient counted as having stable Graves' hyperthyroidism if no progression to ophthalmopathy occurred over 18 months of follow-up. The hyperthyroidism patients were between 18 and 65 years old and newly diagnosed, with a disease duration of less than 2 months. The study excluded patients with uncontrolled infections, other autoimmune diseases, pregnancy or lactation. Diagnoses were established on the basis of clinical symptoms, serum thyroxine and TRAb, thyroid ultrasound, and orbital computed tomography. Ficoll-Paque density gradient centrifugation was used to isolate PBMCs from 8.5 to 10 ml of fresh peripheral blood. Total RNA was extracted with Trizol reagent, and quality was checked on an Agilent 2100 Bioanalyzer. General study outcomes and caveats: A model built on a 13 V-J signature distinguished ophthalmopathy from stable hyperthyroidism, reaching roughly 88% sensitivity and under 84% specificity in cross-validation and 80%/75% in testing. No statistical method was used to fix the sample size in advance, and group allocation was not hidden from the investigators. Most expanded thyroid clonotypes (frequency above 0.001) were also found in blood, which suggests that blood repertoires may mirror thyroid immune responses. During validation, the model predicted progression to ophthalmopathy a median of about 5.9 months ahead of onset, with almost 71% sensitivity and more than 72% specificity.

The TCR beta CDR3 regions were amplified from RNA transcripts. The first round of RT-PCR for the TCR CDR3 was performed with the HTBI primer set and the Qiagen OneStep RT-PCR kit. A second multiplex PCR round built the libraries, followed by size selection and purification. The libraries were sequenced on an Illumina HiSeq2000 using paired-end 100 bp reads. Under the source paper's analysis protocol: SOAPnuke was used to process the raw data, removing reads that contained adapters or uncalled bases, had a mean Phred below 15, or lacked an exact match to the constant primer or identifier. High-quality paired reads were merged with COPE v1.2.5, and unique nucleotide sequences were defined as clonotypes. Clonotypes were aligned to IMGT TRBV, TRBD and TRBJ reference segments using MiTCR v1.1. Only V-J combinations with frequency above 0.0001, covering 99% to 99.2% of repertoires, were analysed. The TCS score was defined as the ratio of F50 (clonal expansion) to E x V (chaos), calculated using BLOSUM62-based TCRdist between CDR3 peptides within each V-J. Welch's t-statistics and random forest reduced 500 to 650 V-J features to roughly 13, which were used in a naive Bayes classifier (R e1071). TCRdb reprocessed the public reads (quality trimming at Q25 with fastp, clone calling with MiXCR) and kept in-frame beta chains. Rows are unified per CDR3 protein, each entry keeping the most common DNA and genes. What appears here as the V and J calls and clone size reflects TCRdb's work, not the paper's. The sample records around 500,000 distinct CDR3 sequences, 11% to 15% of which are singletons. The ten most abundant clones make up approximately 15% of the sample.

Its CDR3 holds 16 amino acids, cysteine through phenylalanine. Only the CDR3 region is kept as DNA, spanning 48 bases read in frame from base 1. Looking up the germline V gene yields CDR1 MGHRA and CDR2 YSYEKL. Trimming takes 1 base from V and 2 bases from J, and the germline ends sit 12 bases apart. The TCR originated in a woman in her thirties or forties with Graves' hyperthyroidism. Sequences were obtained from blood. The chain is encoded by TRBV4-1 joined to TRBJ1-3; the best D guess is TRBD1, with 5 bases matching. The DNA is TGCGCCAGCAGCCAAGCCCGTGGGGGGACTGGAAACACCATATATTTT. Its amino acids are CASSQARGGTGNTIYF.